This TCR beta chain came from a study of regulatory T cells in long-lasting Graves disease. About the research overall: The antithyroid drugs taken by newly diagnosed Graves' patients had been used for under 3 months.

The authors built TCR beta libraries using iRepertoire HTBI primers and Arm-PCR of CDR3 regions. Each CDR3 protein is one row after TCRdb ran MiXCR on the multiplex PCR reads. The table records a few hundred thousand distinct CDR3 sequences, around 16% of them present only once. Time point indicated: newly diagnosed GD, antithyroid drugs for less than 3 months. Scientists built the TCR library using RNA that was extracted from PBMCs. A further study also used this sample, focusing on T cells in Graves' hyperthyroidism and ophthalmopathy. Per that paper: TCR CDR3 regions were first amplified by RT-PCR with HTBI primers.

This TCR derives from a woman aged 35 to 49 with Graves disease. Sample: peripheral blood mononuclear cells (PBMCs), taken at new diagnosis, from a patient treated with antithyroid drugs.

DNA for the CDR3: TGTGCCAGCATCCCCTCGGGGAGCGAATACGAGCAGTACTTC. Its protein product is CASIPSGSEYEQYF. The chain carries TRBV28 and TRBJ2-7; TRBD2 might be the D (5 bases). The CDR3 length is 14 residues. V dropped 7 bases and J dropped 4 bases, with 17 bases sitting between them. Germline assignment: CDR1 MDHEN and CDR2 SYDVKM.